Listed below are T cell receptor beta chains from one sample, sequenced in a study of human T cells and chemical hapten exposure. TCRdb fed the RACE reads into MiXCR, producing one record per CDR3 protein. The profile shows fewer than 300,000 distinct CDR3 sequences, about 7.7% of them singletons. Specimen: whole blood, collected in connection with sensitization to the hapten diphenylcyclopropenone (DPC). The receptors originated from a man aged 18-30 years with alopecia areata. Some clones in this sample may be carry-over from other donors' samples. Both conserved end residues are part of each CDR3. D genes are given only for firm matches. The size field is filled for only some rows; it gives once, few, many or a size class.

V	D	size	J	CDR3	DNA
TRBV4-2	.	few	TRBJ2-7	CASSQGRVSHEQYF	TGTGCCAGCAGCCAGGGCAGGGTTTCCCACGAGCAGTACTTC
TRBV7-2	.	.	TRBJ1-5	CASSTGVTQPQHF	TGTGCCAGCAGCACAGGTGTGACTCAGCCCCAGCATTTT
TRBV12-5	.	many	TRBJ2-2	CASAIGGTGELFF	TGTGCTAGTGCCATTGGAGGCACCGGGGAGCTGTTTTTT
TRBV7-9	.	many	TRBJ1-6	CASSLGGRAGNSPLHF	TGTGCCAGCAGCTTAGGAGGAAGGGCCGGCAATTCACCCCTCCACTTT
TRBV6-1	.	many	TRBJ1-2	CASSGLNYGYTF	TGTGCCAGCAGTGGGCTGAACTATGGCTACACCTTC
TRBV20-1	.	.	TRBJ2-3	CSARGFQRGKYGDTQYF	TGCAGTGCTAGAGGTTTTCAACGGGGGAAATACGGGGATACGCAGTATTTT
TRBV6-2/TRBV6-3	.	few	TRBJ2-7	CASSYSPGRTYEQYF	TGTGCCAGCAGTTACTCACCGGGTAGGACCTACGAGCAGTACTTC
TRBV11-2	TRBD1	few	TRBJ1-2	CASSLGVGQGSYGYTF	TGTGCCAGCAGCTTAGGCGTAGGACAGGGAAGCTATGGCTACACCTTC
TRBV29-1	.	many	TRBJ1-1	CSVVHYSGLFDTEAFF	TGCAGCGTCGTACACTACTCGGGACTGTTTGACACTGAAGCTTTCTTT
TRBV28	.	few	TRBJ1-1	CASSLQGRSTEAFF	TGTGCCAGCAGTTTACAGGGGCGGTCCACTGAAGCTTTCTTT
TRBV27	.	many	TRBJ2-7	CASSLQDSSYEQYF	TGTGCCAGCAGTTTACAGGACAGCTCCTACGAGCAGTACTTC
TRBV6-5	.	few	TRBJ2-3	CASSPSLSTDTQYF	TGTGCCAGCAGCCCTTCCCTTAGCACAGATACGCAGTATTTT
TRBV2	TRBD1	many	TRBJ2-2	CASKTGVTGELFF	TGTGCCAGCAAGACAGGGGTCACCGGGGAGCTGTTTTTT
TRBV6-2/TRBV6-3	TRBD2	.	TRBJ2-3	CASSYSALRGNTDTQYF	TGTGCCAGCAGTTACTCGGCGCTGCGGGGGAACACAGATACGCAGTATTTT
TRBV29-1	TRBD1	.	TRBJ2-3	CSVAVAPGQGVLDTQYF	TGCAGCGTTGCTGTTGCGCCGGGACAGGGGGTCTTAGATACGCAGTATTTT
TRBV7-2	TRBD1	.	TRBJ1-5	CASSLYNRGRNQPQHF	TGTGCCAGCAGCTTGTACAACAGGGGGCGGAATCAGCCCCAGCATTTT
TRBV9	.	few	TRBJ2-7	CASSAGDGSYEQYF	TGTGCCAGCAGCGCTGGGGACGGCTCCTACGAGCAGTACTTC
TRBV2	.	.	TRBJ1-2	CASKGETNYGYTF	TGTGCCAGCAAGGGGGAGACTAACTATGGCTACACCTTC
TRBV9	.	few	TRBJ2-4	CASSVDRARNIQYF	TGTGCCAGCAGCGTAGACAGAGCGAGAAACATTCAGTACTTC
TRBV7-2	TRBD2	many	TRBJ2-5	CASSLHGPGREVLTQYF	TGTGCCAGCAGCCTCCACGGTCCGGGGAGGGAAGTATTGACCCAGTACTTC
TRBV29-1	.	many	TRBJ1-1	CSAWTENTEAFF	TGCAGCGCTTGGACAGAGAACACTGAAGCTTTCTTT
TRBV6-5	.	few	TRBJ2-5	CASSYFARMETQYF	TGTGCCAGCAGTTACTTCGCCAGGATGGAGACCCAGTACTTC
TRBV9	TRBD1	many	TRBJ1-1	CASSVWGTGGTEAFF	TGTGCCAGCAGCGTATGGGGGACAGGGGGCACTGAAGCTTTCTTT
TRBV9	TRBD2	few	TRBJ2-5	CASSVEAGGRETQYF	TGTGCCAGCAGCGTAGAGGCGGGGGGCAGGGAGACCCAGTACTTC
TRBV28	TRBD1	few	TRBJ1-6	CASRGQTNSPLHF	TGTGCCAGCAGGGGACAGACGAATTCACCCCTCCACTTT
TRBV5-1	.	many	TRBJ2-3	CASSLWAYDTQYF	TGCGCCAGCAGCTTGTGGGCTTACGATACGCAGTATTTT
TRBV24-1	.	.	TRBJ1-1	CATSDGRMGHTEAFF	TGTGCCACCAGTGACGGGAGGATGGGTCACACTGAAGCTTTCTTT
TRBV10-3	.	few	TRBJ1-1	CAIGPGSTEAFF	TGTGCCATCGGACCGGGGAGCACTGAAGCTTTCTTT
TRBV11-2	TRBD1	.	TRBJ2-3	CASSTGTVTDTQYF	TGTGCCAGCAGCACAGGGACAGTCACAGATACGCAGTATTTT
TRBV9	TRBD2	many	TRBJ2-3	CASSVVLAGADTQYF	TGTGCCAGCAGCGTAGTGCTAGCGGGGGCGGATACGCAGTATTTT
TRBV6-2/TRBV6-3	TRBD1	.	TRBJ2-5	CASSYGEGALLETQYF	TGTGCCAGCAGTTACGGAGAGGGGGCGCTTTTGGAGACCCAGTACTTC
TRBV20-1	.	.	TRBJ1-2	CSARPLRAGEGYTF	TGCAGTGCTAGACCCTTGAGGGCAGGGGAAGGCTACACCTTC
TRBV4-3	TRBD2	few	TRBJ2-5	CASSFGLAGGPGQETQYF	TGCGCCAGCAGCTTCGGACTAGCGGGGGGGCCTGGGCAAGAGACCCAGTACTTC
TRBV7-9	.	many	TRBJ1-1	CASSSRGTEAFF	TGTGCCAGCAGCAGTCGGGGCACCGAAGCTTTCTTT
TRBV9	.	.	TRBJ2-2	CASSVPTWGGANTGELFF	TGTGCCAGCAGCGTACCGACCTGGGGGGGCGCGAACACCGGGGAGCTGTTTTTT
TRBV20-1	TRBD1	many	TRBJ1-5	CSARDPNRGRGGNQPQHF	TGCAGTGCTAGAGACCCCAACAGGGGGAGAGGGGGCAATCAGCCCCAGCATTTT
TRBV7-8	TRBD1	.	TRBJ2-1	CASSPRGTGGEQFF	TGTGCCAGCAGCCCAAGGGGGACAGGGGGAGAGCAGTTCTTC
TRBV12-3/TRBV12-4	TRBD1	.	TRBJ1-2	CASSTDRDRINYGYTF	TGTGCCAGCAGTACCGACCGGGACAGAATTAACTATGGCTACACCTTC
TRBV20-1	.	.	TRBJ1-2	CSARQSLKFYGYTF	TGCAGTGCTAGACAGAGTCTAAAATTCTATGGCTACACCTTC
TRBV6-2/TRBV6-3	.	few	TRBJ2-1	CASRMSGAVYNEQFF	TGTGCCAGCAGGATGTCAGGGGCGGTCTACAATGAGCAGTTCTTC